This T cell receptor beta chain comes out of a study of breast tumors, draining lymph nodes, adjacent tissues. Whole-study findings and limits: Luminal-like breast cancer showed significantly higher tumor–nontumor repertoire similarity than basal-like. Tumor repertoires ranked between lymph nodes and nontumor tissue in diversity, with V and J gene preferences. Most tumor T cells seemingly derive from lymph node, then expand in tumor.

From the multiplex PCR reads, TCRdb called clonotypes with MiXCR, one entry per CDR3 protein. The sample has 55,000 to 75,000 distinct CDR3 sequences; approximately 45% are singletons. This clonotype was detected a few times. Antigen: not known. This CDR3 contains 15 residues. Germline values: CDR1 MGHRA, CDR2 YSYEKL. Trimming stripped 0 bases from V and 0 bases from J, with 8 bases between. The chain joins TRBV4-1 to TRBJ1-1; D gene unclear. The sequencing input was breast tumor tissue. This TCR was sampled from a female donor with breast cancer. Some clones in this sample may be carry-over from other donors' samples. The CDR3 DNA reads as TGCGCCAGCAGCCAAGAAGTAAGGGTGAACACTGAAGCTTTCTTT. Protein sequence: CASSQEVRVNTEAFF.